This is a list of T cell receptor beta chains from one sample in a study of blood T cell repertoires in COVID-19. TCRdb keeps only in-frame clones here, not all; method: immunoSEQ multiplex PCR. Of 310,000 or so clones in the sample, approximately 89% were seen once. The specimen was peripheral blood. The receptors here all came from a young woman with COVID-19, enrolled during active disease. The CDR3 runs from the conserved cysteine through the conserved F or W. The order of the fields is clone size, V gene, J gene, CDR3 protein. The size of a clone is reported for some rows only, either as once, few or many, or as a class for expanded clones.

NA,TRBV5-5,TRBJ2-1,CASSFLAGVFYNEQFF
once,TRBV21-1,TRBJ1-5,CASSKERQGHQPQHF
NA,TRBV5-1,TRBJ1-2,CASSLGQGSDGYTF
NA,TRBV6-5,TRBJ2-7,CASRIGRQGSEQYF
NA,TRBV2,TRBJ2-1,CASSGLLVGEAHEQFF
NA,TRBV10-1,TRBJ2-5,CASSKSRGDQETQYF
NA,TRBV21-1,TRBJ1-6,CASSTFTGPSSTNNSPLHF
NA,TRBV12-5,TRBJ2-7,CASGWGTGYREQYF
NA,TRBV3-1/TRBV3-2,TRBJ1-4,CASSPTHRGNEKLFF
NA,TRBV2,TRBJ1-4,CASSALGLNEKLFF
NA,TRBV28,TRBJ2-1,CASSFELAGTRLDEQFF
NA,TRBV27,TRBJ2-7,CASSLGGAGLYEQYF
NA,TRBV4-1,TRBJ2-7,CASSQDRRAPYEQYF
NA,TRBV30,TRBJ1-4,CAWSPSKGINEKLFF
NA,TRBV11-2,TRBJ2-7,CASSFGQGSYEQYF
few,TRBV11-2,TRBJ1-4,CASSRGTKTEKLFF
NA,TRBV6-5,TRBJ2-3,CASSLDRGLPDTQYF
NA,TRBV13,TRBJ2-7,CASSLLTAYEQYF